A selection of T cell receptor beta chains follows, all from one sample in a study of blood T cell repertoires in COVID-19. Here immunoSEQ multiplex PCR was the method, and the copy in TCRdb shows in-frame clones only, minus some. The data show more than 90,000 clones, with 70% to 90% seen just once and less than 1.5% held by the top ten. The sequencing input was peripheral blood. The source is a middle-aged man with acute or convalescent COVID-19. Both conserved end residues are trimmed from each CDR3.

j_gene | v_gene | CDR3aa
TRBJ1-1 | TRBV20-1 | SAGGGPGTEAF
TRBJ2-1 | TRBV2 | ASSEYQRGGRQF
TRBJ1-6 | TRBV25-1 | ASSSSEVYNSPLH
TRBJ2-5 | TRBV6-2/TRBV6-3 | ASSLIRGRHPLKRETQY
TRBJ2-7 | TRBV4-2 | ASSQDPGTVYEQY
TRBJ1-4 | TRBV7-9 | ASSQQGFAGEKLF
TRBJ1-6 | TRBV30 | AWTGDNSALSPLH
TRBJ2-3 | TRBV6-2/TRBV6-3 | ASSFRLAPTDTQY
TRBJ2-2 | TRBV7-2 | ASSSGTGITGELF
TRBJ2-7 | TRBV19 | ASSILLTGYYEQY
TRBJ2-5 | TRBV7-9 | ASSYGTSVMMETQY
TRBJ2-7 | TRBV4-3 | ASSLGTRAGYEQY
TRBJ2-5 | TRBV6-5 | ASSYVERHETQY
TRBJ2-3 | TRBV9 | ASSVGQGTRITDTQY
TRBJ2-1 | TRBV20-1 | SASTMGYEQF
TRBJ2-7 | TRBV28 | ASSLASYEQY
TRBJ1-1 | TRBV20-1 | SASDMTGMNTEAF
TRBJ2-3 | TRBV5-1 | ASREEPDTQY
TRBJ2-3 | TRBV7-9 | ASSLWAPSGDTQY
TRBJ2-7 | TRBV12-5 | ASGLPRGTYEQY
TRBJ2-1 | TRBV4-1 | ASSQEDGTSGRTYHNEQF
TRBJ2-5 | TRBV6-4 | ASRVWWGSNQETQY
TRBJ1-3 | TRBV7-9 | ASSLSGLGNTIY
TRBJ2-5 | TRBV9 | ASSAGTSGGPVRETQY
TRBJ2-7 | TRBV7-2 | ASSLGSGIYEQY